A selection of T cell receptor beta chains follows, all from one sample in a study of response to subunit inactivated influenza vaccine. TCRdb called the RT-PCR reads again in MiXCR, with one record for every CDR3 protein. The sample contains about 700,000 distinct CDR3 sequences, 13% to 15% of which appear only once. This specimen consisted of PBMCs from blood, obtained approximately 15 days before vaccination. Receptors originate from a man aged 50-60 years who received an inactivated influenza vaccine. Both conserved end residues are part of each CDR3. D genes are given only for firm matches. Expanded clones get a size class; other rows say once, few or many, or leave the size out.

TRBV29-1,many,TRBJ2-1,.,TGCAGCGTGACCAGGGGAAATGAGCAGTTCTTC,CSVTRGNEQFF
TRBV28,many,TRBJ2-7,.,TGTGCCAGCAATTTGGAGGGGGGGACATACGAGCAGTACTTC,CASNLEGGTYEQYF
TRBV5-1,few,TRBJ2-1,.,TGCGCCAGCAGCTTGGCCCTAATGGACGGGAATGAGCAGTTCTTC,CASSLALMDGNEQFF
TRBV4-1,.,TRBJ2-3,.,TGCGCCAGCAGCCAAGATATGACTGGCACAGATACGCAGTATTTT,CASSQDMTGTDTQYF
TRBV29-1,.,TRBJ1-1,TRBD1,TGCAGTGTGGAGGGACAGATGAACACTGAAGCTTTCTTT,CSVEGQMNTEAFF
TRBV12-3/TRBV12-4,.,TRBJ1-4,.,TGTGCCAGCATGGGGGGAGCTAATGAAAAACTGTTTTTT,CASMGGANEKLFF
TRBV3-1,.,TRBJ2-1,.,TGTGCCAGCAGAGTCGGGGGGCCCGGTGAGCAGTTCTTC,CASRVGGPGEQFF
TRBV7-9,.,TRBJ1-2,.,TGTGCCAGCAGCTCAACAGCTTATGGCTACACCTTC,CASSSTAYGYTF
TRBV10-3,.,TRBJ2-3,TRBD2,TGTGCCGTCCAGCGGGGGCAGACAGATACGCAGTATTTT,CAVQRGQTDTQYF
TRBV11-2,few,TRBJ2-5,.,TGTGCCAGCAGCTTAGGTTTCGGGGGCAAAAAGACCCAGTACTTC,CASSLGFGGKKTQYF
TRBV5-1,.,TRBJ2-1,TRBD2,TGCGCCAGCAGCTCGGGTAGCGGGGTTTACAATGAGCAGTTCTTC,CASSSGSGVYNEQFF
TRBV2,.,TRBJ2-5,.,TGTGCCAGCAGTGAATCCAGGGCGATGGAGACCCAGTACTTC,CASSESRAMETQYF
TRBV11-1,many,TRBJ2-1,TRBD2,TGTGCCAGCAGCAGACAGGGACTAGCGGACGGAAATGAGCAGTTCTTC,CASSRQGLADGNEQFF
TRBV5-5,few,TRBJ1-1,.,TGTGCCAGCAGCTTGGAGGCAGTACCTTTGGGCACTGAAGCTTTCTTT,CASSLEAVPLGTEAFF
TRBV10-3,.,TRBJ2-5,TRBD1,TGTGCCATCAGTGAGCGGGACAGGGGAGGGGAGACCCAGTACTTC,CAISERDRGGETQYF
TRBV9,.,TRBJ2-3,TRBD1,TGTGCCAGCAGCGTAGAGCCGGGACAGGGATCGACAGATACGCAGTATTTT,CASSVEPGQGSTDTQYF
TRBV20-1,few,TRBJ2-3,.,TGCAGTGCTAGTGACCAGGCAGATACGCAGTATTTT,CSASDQADTQYF
TRBV20-1,many,TRBJ2-5,.,TGCAGTGCTAGCGCCGGTCCTAGCGAAGAGACCCAGTACTTC,CSASAGPSEETQYF
TRBV10-3,.,TRBJ1-2,.,TGTGACATCAGTGAGTCGAACTCGGCCACCGACAGGACACACTATGGCTACACCTTC,CDISESNSATDRTHYGYTF
TRBV7-9,.,TRBJ2-5,.,TGTGCCAGCAGCTTAGCCGATTTTACTCAGACCCAGTACTTC,CASSLADFTQTQYF
TRBV4-3,few,TRBJ1-4,TRBD1,TGCGCCAGCAGCCAAGGAACAGGGGGCTTGGAAAAACTGTTTTTT,CASSQGTGGLEKLFF
TRBV6-5,.,TRBJ2-7,.,TGTGCCAGCAGTTACTCGCCTTTCCAGGGGGGCGAGCAGTACTTC,CASSYSPFQGGEQYF
TRBV12-3/TRBV12-4,.,TRBJ2-2,TRBD2,TGTGCCAGCACGCGGGGGGGCGATGGGAGGACCGGGGAGCTGTTTTTT,CASTRGGDGRTGELFF
TRBV5-4,few,TRBJ1-2,TRBD1,TGTGCCAGCAGCTCCCCCTCCCGACAGGGTCCTAACTATGGCTACACCTTC,CASSSPSRQGPNYGYTF
TRBV6-5,.,TRBJ2-7,TRBD1,TGTGCCAGCAGATACAGGGGTAACGAGCAGTACTTC,CASRYRGNEQYF
TRBV24-1,many,TRBJ2-5,.,TGTGCCACCAGTGATTTTGGGCAGGGTCGGGAGACCCAGTACTTC,CATSDFGQGRETQYF
TRBV20-1,few,TRBJ1-1,.,TGCAGTGCTAGAGATAGTCTCCTGATCGCGTCCGAAGCTTTCTTT,CSARDSLLIASEAFF
TRBV7-2,.,TRBJ2-3,TRBD2,TGTGCCAGCAGCTTGTCTACAGCGGGGACGGTTGCGCAGTATTTT,CASSLSTAGTVAQYF
TRBV6-5,.,TRBJ1-2,.,TGTGCCAGCAGTTACGGCAGGGTCTATGGCTACACCTTC,CASSYGRVYGYTF
TRBV9,few,TRBJ1-4,.,TGTGCCAGCAGCTCCTACAGGGATGGAAATGAAAAACTGTTTTTT,CASSSYRDGNEKLFF
TRBV24-1,.,TRBJ2-1,.,TGTGCCACCAGTGATATGTCTCGCAGAGCCTACAATGAGCAGTTCTTC,CATSDMSRRAYNEQFF
TRBV28,.,TRBJ2-7,.,TGTGCCAGCAGTTTGTGGGGGGTGAGCTCCTACGAGCAGTACTTC,CASSLWGVSSYEQYF
TRBV2,few,TRBJ2-5,.,TGTGCCAGCAGTGTTGGAGGGAGACAAGAGACCCAGTACTTC,CASSVGGRQETQYF
TRBV20-1,.,TRBJ2-3,.,TGCAGTGCTAGAATGGATACGCAGTATTTT,CSARMDTQYF
TRBV5-1,many,TRBJ2-1,TRBD1,TGCGCCAGCAGCTTGGCCGGGACAGACTACAATGAGCAGTTCTTC,CASSLAGTDYNEQFF
TRBV24-1,.,TRBJ2-1,.,TGTGCCACCAGTGACCCCTTTGCAGGGTACGGCTACAATGAGCAGTTCTTC,CATSDPFAGYGYNEQFF
TRBV5-1,.,TRBJ2-7,TRBD1,TGCGCCAGCAGTCCTGACAGGGGAATCCACGAGCAGTACTTC,CASSPDRGIHEQYF
TRBV7-9,.,TRBJ2-1,.,TGTGCCTCGGCGGCGCCAAGCTCCTACAATGAGCAGTTCTTC,CASAAPSSYNEQFF
TRBV3-1,few,TRBJ2-6,TRBD1,TGTGCCAGCAGCCAAGAGGGACAGGGGGTCTCTGGGGCCAACGTCCTGACTTTC,CASSQEGQGVSGANVLTF
TRBV7-2,many,TRBJ2-5,TRBD1,TGTGCCAGCAGCGCTCAGACAGGGGTCCAAGAGACCCAGTACTTC,CASSAQTGVQETQYF
TRBV4-3,.,TRBJ2-1,TRBD2,TGCGCCAGCAGCCCTCAGGGGGGAGTGGGGACTAGCGGGTTCAATGAGCAGTTCTTC,CASSPQGGVGTSGFNEQFF
TRBV28,.,TRBJ2-5,.,TGTGCCAGCAGTCCATCGCCTCGGGAGACCCAGTACTTC,CASSPSPRETQYF
TRBV4-3,.,TRBJ2-7,.,TGCGCCAGCAGCCAAGAAAGTTCCCTCAGCTACGAGCAGTACTTC,CASSQESSLSYEQYF
TRBV7-2,.,TRBJ2-3,.,TGTGCCAGCAGCCAATATTCTAGCACAGATACGCAGTATTTT,CASSQYSSTDTQYF
TRBV6-1,few,TRBJ1-6,TRBD1,TGTGCCAGCAGCCGGGAGGGGGCGAGCTCCTATAATTCACCCCTCCACTTT,CASSREGASSYNSPLHF
TRBV11-2,few,TRBJ2-4,.,TGTGCCAGCAGCTTAGGGGTGGTTAACATTCAGTACTTC,CASSLGVVNIQYF
TRBV5-1,.,TRBJ1-4,TRBD1,TGCGCCAGCAGCTTAGGACAGGGGACTAATGAAAAACTGTTTTTT,CASSLGQGTNEKLFF
TRBV7-2,few,TRBJ2-5,.,TGTGCCAGCAGCACTAGCCCTGGGAAGACCCAGTACTTC,CASSTSPGKTQYF
TRBV10-3,.,TRBJ2-4,.,TGTGCCATCAGTGAGGGGACTGTAAGGGCCAAAAACATTCAGTACTTC,CAISEGTVRAKNIQYF
TRBV20-1,.,TRBJ2-5,TRBD2,TGCAGTGCCGCCGCGGGGGGGCGAGAGACCCAGTACTTC,CSAAAGGRETQYF
TRBV20-1,few,TRBJ2-5,TRBD1,TGCAGTGCTGCAGGGGGCGCGGAGACCCAGTACTTC,CSAAGGAETQYF
TRBV12-3/TRBV12-4,many,TRBJ1-1,.,TGTGCCAGCAGTTTGTTTGGGACTGAAGCTTTCTTT,CASSLFGTEAFF
TRBV6-1,few,TRBJ1-2,.,TGTGCCAGCAGACCCGGGACCGCGGCTAACTATGGCTACACCTTC,CASRPGTAANYGYTF
TRBV5-1,.,TRBJ2-1,.,TGCGCCAGCAGCTTGGCCAACAGAGAGCAGTTCTTC,CASSLANREQFF